The next 17 T cell receptor beta chains were all read from a single sample in a study of blood T cell repertoires in COVID-19. Assay used: immunoSEQ multiplex PCR; TCRdb lists only in-frame clones, some missing. The sample has about 29,000 clones, 89% seen once. The sequenced sample was peripheral blood. The receptors were sampled from a human donor in a cohort sampled during active COVID-19.

The rearrangement joins TRBV7-2 to TRBJ1-3; no clear D gene. Germline V gene lookup returns CDR1 SGHTA and CDR2 FQGNSA. This CDR3 spans 15 amino acids. Trimming shortened V by 1 base and J by 0 bases, and 7 bases separated the two germline ends. CDR3 protein: CASSLGGVSGNTIYF. The CDR3 nucleotides read TGTGCCAGCAGCTTAGGGGGAGTCTCTGGAAACACCATATATTTT. Full variable domain (outside the CDR3, taken from reference TRBV7-2 and TRBJ1-3): GAGVSQSPSNKVTEKGKDVELRCDPISGHTALYWYRQSLGQGLEFLIYFQGNSAPDKSGLPSDRFSAERTGGSVSTLTIQRTQQEDSAVYLCASSLGGVSGNTIYFGEGSWLTVV.

This clone has only one observation. The chain carries TRBV7-9 and TRBJ2-5, with TRBD2 matching 13 bases. Looked up from germline, CDR1 is SEHNR and CDR2 is FQNEAQ (reference sequence). The ends lost 5 bases at V and 1 base at J; junction bases unmatched: 13. The CDR3 totals 19 residues. This CDR3 reads CASSPGTSGALSFQETQYF. In DNA form, the CDR3 reads TGTGCCAGCAGCCCTGGGACTAGCGGGGCCCTCTCGTTCCAAGAGACCCAGTACTTC.

V gene TRBV28 combines with J gene TRBJ1-1; D is unresolved. Germline CDR1 MDHEN, CDR2 SYDVKM. The CDR3 consists of 18 residues. The V end lost 7 bases, the J end lost 0 bases, and 24 bases lay between the germline ends. The CDR3 region has the DNA TGTGCCAGCACCACTCGTCGAATATTAGTTTTGATGAACACTGAAGCTTTCTTT. Residues: CASTTRRILVLMNTEAFF. Full variable domain (outside the CDR3, taken from reference TRBV28 and TRBJ1-1): DVKVTQSSRYLVKRTGEKVFLECVQDMDHENMFWYRQDPGLGLRLIYFSYDVKMKEKGDIPEGYSVSREKKERFSLILESASTNQTSMYLCASTTRRILVLMNTEAFFGQGTRLTVV.

The chain combines TRBV5-4 with TRBJ2-5; 8 bases line up with TRBD2. V shed 3 bases and J 2 bases; nucleotides not matched to a gene: 6. Germline loops: CDR1 SGHNT, CDR2 YYREEE (reference sequence). The CDR3 has 15 residues. The CDR3 bases are TGTGCCAGCAGCTCACCCCCGGGGGGGCAAGAGACCCAGTACTTC. Residues: CASSSPPGGQETQYF.

This clone was picked up a small number of times. V gene TRBV19 combines with J gene TRBJ2-3; 7 positions match TRBD2. The CDR3 covers 18 residues. The J segment lost 1 base and the V segment lost 5 bases, leaving 15 bases of the junction unmatched. Germline V gene sequence: CDR1 LNHDA, CDR2 SQIVND (reference sequence). As DNA, the CDR3 is TGTGCCAGTAGTCAACGAGGGAGGGCCAGACGCCGCACAGATACGCAGTATTTT. This translates into CASSQRGRARRRTDTQYF.

The CDR3 nucleotides are TGTGCCAGCAGTTACAATCCTCGTAGCTCTGGGGCCAACGTCCTGACTTTC. Amino acid sequence: CASSYNPRSSGANVLTF. The V gene is TRBV6-2 or TRBV6-3, the J gene TRBJ2-6; D not resolved. This CDR3 is 17 amino acids long. Trimming took 2 bases from V and 0 from J, leaving 11 bases between them. The germline gives CDR1 MNHEY, CDR2 SVGEGT.

CDR3 DNA: TGCGCCAGCAGCCAAGGTTCGCACAACTCCTACGAGCAGTACTTC. It yields the protein CASSQGSHNSYEQYF. V gene TRBV4-3 combines with J gene TRBJ2-7; D is uncertain. V dropped 1 base and J dropped 0 bases, with 10 bases sitting between them. This CDR3 is built from 15 residues. In germline, CDR1 is LGHNA, CDR2 YSLEER.

This clone was detected a few times. The chain recombines TRBV15 with TRBJ2-1; 7 positions match TRBD1. Germline V gene data show CDR1 as LNHNV and CDR2 as YYDKDF (reference sequence). The CDR3 runs to 15 residues. V dropped 5 bases and J dropped 4; count of bases not matched to a gene: 8. The CDR3 sequence: CATSSGQEPYNEQFF. CDR3 bases: TGTGCCACCAGCTCTGGACAGGAACCTTACAATGAGCAGTTCTTC.

Worth noting for this clone: Other nucleotide sequences in the sample specify the same CDR3. The chain links TRBV27 to TRBJ1-1, with a tentative D call TRBD1 (6 bases). V lost 3 bases and J lost 2, with 7 bases in between. Germline CDR1 reads MNHEY; CDR2 reads SMNVEV (reference sequence). This CDR3 comprises 13 residues. The CDR3 here is CASSLTGNTEAFF. The CDR3 nucleotides are TGTGCCAGCAGTTTGACAGGTAACACTGAAGCTTTCTTT.

This clone was observed once. The chain is built from TRBV4-2 and TRBJ1-3; possible D gene TRBD1, 6 bases. V gave up 1 base and J gave up 8 bases, with 12 bases separating them. Germline CDR1 and CDR2: LGHNA and YNFKEQ. This CDR3 has 14 amino acids. The CDR3 nucleotides read TGTGCCAGCAGCCAAGTACAGGGCGCAGACACCATATATTTT. This sequence encodes CASSQVQGADTIYF.

The chain has TRBV6-5 and TRBJ1-1, with 8 bases identical to TRBD1. This CDR3 spans 11 amino acids. Germline trimming cut 7 bases from V and 11 bases from J; bases unmatched to any gene: 6. CDR1 is MNHEY, CDR2 SVGAGI, per germline. CDR3 residues: CASTGGRDAFF. The CDR3, as DNA: TGTGCCAGCACAGGGGGCAGGGATGCTTTCTTT.

V usage is TRBV18 and J usage is TRBJ2-6; possible D gene TRBD1, 5 bases. Germline-derived CDR1 and CDR2 are KGHSH and LQKENI. Trimming left V 3 bases short and J 0 bases short, with 15 bases between. The CDR3 totals 18 residues. The DNA for the CDR3 is TGTGCCAGCTCACCTCTGGGGCAGTCCAACTCTGGGGCCAACGTCCTGACTTTC. Translation: CASSPLGQSNSGANVLTF.

This clone has just one count. The J gene is TRBJ2-7, the V gene TRBV3-1 (or the pseudogene TRBV3-2); 7 bases map to TRBD2. V lost 4 bases, J lost 6 bases, and 6 bases stayed unmatched. This CDR3 has 13 amino acids. CDR1 and CDR2 (germline): LGHDT, YNNKEL (reference sequence). CDR3 protein: CASSLGTGGEQYF. The CDR3 DNA is TGTGCCAGCAGCCTAGGTACGGGGGGCGAGCAGTACTTC.

This chain joins TRBV28 and TRBJ1-6; 12 nucleotides agree with TRBD1. The CDR3 has 17 residues. Germline V gives CDR1 MDHEN, CDR2 SYDVKM. The junction had 11 bases not matched to a gene; V was cut back by 5 bases and J by 9 bases. The CDR3 region is CASSTAGTGGWSSPLHF. In DNA, the CDR3 is TGTGCCAGCAGTACTGCCGGGACAGGGGGCTGGAGTTCACCCCTCCACTTT.

The chain uses TRBV5-1 and TRBJ1-5; no clear D. The length of the CDR3 is 13 residues. V was pared by 4 bases and J by 7 bases, with 12 bases between. CDR1 is SGHRS and CDR2 is YFSETQ in the germline V gene. Here the CDR3 reads CASSDGGGQPQHF. Here the CDR3 DNA reads TGCGCCAGCAGCGACGGAGGCGGCCAGCCCCAGCATTTT.

This clone appeared a few times. The chain uses TRBV3-1 (or the pseudogene TRBV3-2) and TRBJ2-7, with TRBD1 identical over 7 bases. This CDR3 comprises 14 residues. In germline, CDR1 is LGHDT, CDR2 YNNKEL (reference sequence). The junction had 6 bases not matched to a gene; V was cut back by 1 base and J by 6 bases. The CDR3 nucleotides are TGTGCCAGCAGCCAAGGCTACAGGGGACGCGAGCAGTACTTC. Translated, it gives CASSQGYRGREQYF.

The chain recombines TRBV2 with TRBJ1-6, with D perhaps TRBD1 (5 bases). The length of the CDR3 is 16 residues. The germline V gene encodes CDR1 SNHLY and CDR2 FYNNEI. The V end was cut by 6 bases, the J end by 0 bases, with 12 bases between. As DNA, the CDR3 is TGTGCCAGCAGGACCGCCGGGGGCTCCTATAATTCACCCCTCCACTTT. This gives the protein CASRTAGGSYNSPLHF.